This T cell receptor beta chain was documented in a study of cytotoxic CD8 clonotypes in ibrutinib-treated CLL (dated by TCRdb to the early 2020s). In terms of the full investigation: The cohort was composed of approximately 11 relapsed/refractory and about 15 treatment-naive patients; IGHV unmutated status was identified in roughly 18 patients. Partial responses were observed in roughly 25 patients and complete responses in 2; after a median follow-up of roughly 72 months, remission was maintained in around 14 patients and progression was observed in roughly 12. Response samples were obtained after a median of approximately twelve months of treatment, with a range of about 6 to 36 months. An average of approximately 260,000 productive templates and tens of thousands of productive rearrangements was obtained per sample. Longitudinal samples were available for about 30% of the 86 trial participants. Cryopreserved peripheral blood mononuclear cells were obtained before treatment, at response, and at either sustained remission or disease progression. All remission and progressive disease samples were collected while patients were still receiving ibrutinib. Overall study results and their limits: Public clonotypes were found to be uncommon and were observed to contract or remain stable during treatment; the increase in clonality was shown to reflect expansion of private clonotypes at ibrutinib response. Sustained-remission and progressing patients did not have matched sampling times, and lymph node repertoires were not examined. At baseline, clonality was higher than in age-matched healthy donors and showed a strong correlation with circulating CD8+ T-cell counts. Clonality increased at ibrutinib response, stayed stable in sustained remission, and fell back toward baseline at progression.

The sample holds one count of this clone. The antigen it binds to is not known. No clone much larger than this one lies a single base away; base qualities are absent. V loses 5 bases of germline sequence and J loses 1 base, and the interval between the two ends is 17 bases. Spanning cysteine to phenylalanine, the CDR3 consists of 17 amino acids. The read is trimmed to its CDR3 DNA, 51 bases read in frame from base 1. CDR1 SGHAT and CDR2 FQNNGV are derived from the germline V gene. On a MiSeq, deep resolution sequencing aimed for a depth between 1 in 1 million and 1 in 200,000 T cells, with each clonotype covered around 10x on average. The immunoSEQ hsTCRB Kit was used to generate the TCR beta libraries. In the source study's methods: ImmunoSEQ Data Assistant and ImmunoSEQ Analyzer were used for data analysis, and V, D and J genes were assigned according to IMGT definitions. Clonality, which ranges from 0 to 1, was calculated as one minus the normalized Shannon entropy of productive rearrangement frequencies. Only overrepresented clonotypes making up at least 0.05% of the repertoire of each patient were included in the public clonotype analysis. Around 14 repertoires from age-matched healthy donors, obtained from immuneACCESS, served as clonality controls. Held by TCRdb, this immuneACCESS table contains in-frame sequences only and omits some clones. Under half of the omission traces to an unresolved V gene where checked; the cause of the rest is unknown. Clone size and V and J calls were adopted from that table, with D and trimming inferred from the DNA. Within this sample are approximately 350,000 clones, with around 66% of them counted one time only. The ten largest clones represent about 6.7% of the sample.

For TCR beta library preparation, around 2 micrograms of genomic DNA were isolated from cryopreserved PBMCs. Longitudinal blood samples from CLL patients receiving ibrutinib monotherapy were subjected to high-throughput TCR beta sequencing. The patients took part in an open-label, single-center phase 2 trial of ibrutinib monotherapy. Sequenced here: PBMCs, sampled after 36 months of ibrutinib treatment. This sequence was found in a human donor with chronic lymphocytic leukemia. The rearranged segments are TRBV11-2 and TRBJ2-2; D gene: possibly TRBD1, on 6 matching bases. The CDR3 reads CASSTPIGTLNTGELFF. The DNA sequence is TGTGCCAGCAGCACACCCATCGGGACACTGAACACCGGGGAGCTGTTTTTT.